One and the same sample provided the 7 T cell receptor beta chains below, sequenced in a study of monozygotic twins with inflammatory bowel disease. TCRdb re-called the 5' RACE reads and gives one entry per CDR3 protein, without DNA. With around 400,000 distinct CDR3 sequences in the sample, the ten largest clones hold 2% to 3%. The sample taken for sequencing was blood. Receptors originate from a human donor with ulcerative colitis or Crohn's disease, or a healthy co-twin of an affected twin (not recorded which).

The CDR3 spells CSTQGGRNTEAFF. The V call is TRBV20-1, the J call TRBJ1-1; TCRdb outputs TRBD1, but without DNA this stays unchecked. Germline V CDR1 and CDR2: DFQATT, SNEGSKA (reference sequence). There are 13 residues in the CDR3.

The J gene is TRBJ2-6, the V gene TRBV5-1. The CDR3 is 16 residues long. Germline loops: CDR1 SGHRS, CDR2 YFSETQ. CDR3 region: CASSLDRVSGANVLTF.

This chain joins TRBV12-3 or TRBV12-4 and TRBJ2-1; the D gene TCRdb calls, TRBD2, cannot be checked with no DNA. The CDR3 runs 17 residues. CDR3 protein: CASSPHFGSGRASEQFF.

The chain has TRBV9 and TRBJ2-1; TCRdb selects TRBD2, and the lack of DNA leaves this call unchecked. The CDR3 is 12 residues long. Germline-derived CDR1 and CDR2 are SGDLS and YYNGEE. This chain's CDR3 is CASSIALGEQFF.

V gene TRBV9 combines with J gene TRBJ1-2; TCRdb picks TRBD1, but there is no DNA to check that call. Per germline, CDR1 SGDLS and CDR2 YYNGEE. The length of the CDR3 is 15 residues. The CDR3 loop is CASSVDRDRASGYTF.

This chain joins TRBV5-1 and TRBJ2-7; TCRdb selects TRBD1, and the lack of DNA leaves this call unchecked. The CDR3 is made up of 15 amino acids. In germline, CDR1 is SGHRS, CDR2 YFSETQ. This chain's CDR3 is CASSPGSGWSYEQYF.

The genes are TRBV10-3 and TRBJ1-1. CDR1 ENHRY and CDR2 SYGVKD come from the germline V gene. The CDR3 loop spans 15 amino acids. The CDR3: CAISASDSGNTEAFF.